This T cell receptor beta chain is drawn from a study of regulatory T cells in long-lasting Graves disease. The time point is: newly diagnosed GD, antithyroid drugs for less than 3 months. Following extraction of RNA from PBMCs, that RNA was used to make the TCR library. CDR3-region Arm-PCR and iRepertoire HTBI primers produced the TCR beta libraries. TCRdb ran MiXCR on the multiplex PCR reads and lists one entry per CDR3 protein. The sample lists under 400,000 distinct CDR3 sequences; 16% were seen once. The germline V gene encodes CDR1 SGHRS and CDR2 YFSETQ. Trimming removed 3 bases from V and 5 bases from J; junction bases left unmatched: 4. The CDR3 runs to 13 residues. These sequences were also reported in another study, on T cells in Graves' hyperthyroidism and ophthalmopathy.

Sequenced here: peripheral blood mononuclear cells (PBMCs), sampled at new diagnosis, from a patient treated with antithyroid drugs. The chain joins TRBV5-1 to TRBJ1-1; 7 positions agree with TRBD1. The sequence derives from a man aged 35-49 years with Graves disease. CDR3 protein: CASSWTGSTEAFF. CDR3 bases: TGCGCCAGCAGCTGGACAGGCAGTACTGAAGCTTTCTTT.